Sequencing of this T cell receptor (beta chain) was carried out in a study of blood T cell repertoires in COVID-19. Whole-study context: Italy, Spain and the United States were the sources of the convalescent and acute COVID-19 samples. The cDNA or gDNA used as material had been derived from T cells, B-cell-depleted T cells, or PBMCs.

Original handling: The assay estimated nucleated cells by amplifying reference gene primers. The repertoire was sequenced with immunoSEQ multiplex PCR; TCRdb's copy has only in-frame clones and lacks some. V and J calls and clone size are as listed in that table; D and trimming were resolved from the DNA. The data hold 260,000 or so clones, with nearly 90% observed a single time. Note on this clone: At one end, the junction sequence differs from germline, possibly due to a read error.

Germline lookup yields CDR1 MNHEY and CDR2 SVGEGT. The CDR3 totals 12 residues. This TCR derives from a man younger than 30 with active or convalescent COVID-19. The chain combines TRBV6-2 or TRBV6-3 with TRBJ1-1; D is unclear. Sequencing was done on a sample of peripheral blood. The CDR3 DNA reads as TGTGCCAGCAGTTTAGCGAACGCTGAAGCTTTCTTT. This sequence encodes CASSLANAEAFF.